What follows is one TCR beta chain and its context. The V gene end was trimmed by 4 bases and the J gene end by 3 bases; junction bases not matched to a gene: 4. The CDR3 runs to 16 residues. CDR1 and CDR2 from the germline V gene are LNHDA and SQIVND (reference sequence). This entry comes from a study of blood T cell repertoires in COVID-19. Study-level information: Sources were T cells, B-cell-depleted T cells, or PBMCs; the material itself was cDNA or gDNA.

The table came from immunoSEQ multiplex PCR; TCRdb's copy has only in-frame clones and leaves some out. The sample lists about 340,000 clones, about 86% occurring once. The sequence derives from a man between 25 and 39 years old with active or convalescent COVID-19. V usage is TRBV19 and J usage is TRBJ1-3, with TRBD1 matching over 12 bases. The material sequenced was peripheral blood. CDR3 protein: CASSTRDRGLGNTIYF. The CDR3 DNA reads TGTGCCAGTAGTACTCGGGACAGGGGGCTTGGAAACACCATATATTTT.